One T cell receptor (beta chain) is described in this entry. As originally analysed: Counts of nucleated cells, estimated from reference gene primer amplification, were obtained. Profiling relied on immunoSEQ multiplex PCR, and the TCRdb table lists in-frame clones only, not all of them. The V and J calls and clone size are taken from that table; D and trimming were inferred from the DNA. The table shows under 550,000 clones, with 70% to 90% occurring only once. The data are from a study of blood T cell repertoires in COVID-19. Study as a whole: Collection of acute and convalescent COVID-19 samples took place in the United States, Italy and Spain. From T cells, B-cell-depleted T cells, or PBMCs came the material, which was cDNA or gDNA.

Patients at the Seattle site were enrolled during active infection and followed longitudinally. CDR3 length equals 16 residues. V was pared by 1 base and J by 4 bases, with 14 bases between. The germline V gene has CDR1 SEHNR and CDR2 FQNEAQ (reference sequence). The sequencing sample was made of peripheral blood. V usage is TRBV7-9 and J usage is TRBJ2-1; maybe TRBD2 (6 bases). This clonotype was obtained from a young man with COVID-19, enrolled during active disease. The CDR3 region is CASSLVGGPAYNEQFF. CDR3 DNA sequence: TGTGCCAGCAGCTTAGTAGGAGGGCCTGCTTACAATGAGCAGTTCTTC.